A selection of T cell receptor beta chains follows, all from one sample in a study of T cell repertoires in cytomegalovirus infection. TCRdb ran MiXCR on the reads and lists one entry per CDR3 protein. The top ten clones hold 35% to 50% of a sample with approximately 470,000 distinct CDR3 sequences, under 45% of them seen once. Their cognate antigens are unknown. Sequencing was performed on cultured PBMCs, taken from culture after CMV antigen stimulation. These receptors all stem from a human donor in good health (CMV status not recorded). Some clones in this sample may be carry-over from other donors' samples. CDR3s include the opening cysteine and the closing phenylalanine or tryptophan. The order of the fields is D gene, V gene, J gene, clone size, CDR3 protein, CDR3 DNA. The D gene is left open where the match is weak. Clone size appears in some rows only: once, few, many, or a class for an expanded clone.

TRBD2	TRBV7-8	TRBJ2-3	NA	CASSFVAGGPTDTQYF	TGTGCCAGCAGCTTCGTAGCGGGAGGGCCCACAGATACGCAGTATTTT
NA	TRBV7-2	TRBJ2-3	many	CASSLSDILPGF	TGTGCCAGCAGCTTATCAGACATTCTGCCAGGTTTT
NA	TRBV30	TRBJ2-1	once	CAGLGDSSYNEQFF	TGTGCCGGCCTCGGGGATAGCTCCTACAATGAGCAGTTCTTC
NA	TRBV19	TRBJ1-2	NA	CASRPRDSIRGYTF	TGTGCCAGTAGACCCCGGGACTCAATCCGTGGCTACACCTTC
NA	TRBV10-3	TRBJ1-5	NA	CAISESGNQPQHF	TGTGCCATCAGTGAGTCGGGCAATCAGCCCCAGCATTTT
NA	TRBV11-2	TRBJ1-1	few	CASSFGELRNTEAFF	TGTGCCAGCAGCTTTGGCGAGCTGAGGAACACTGAAGCTTTCTTT
TRBD2	TRBV2	TRBJ2-1	few	CASSAGTSGSFREQFF	TGTGCCAGCAGTGCCGGGACTAGCGGGAGCTTTAGGGAGCAGTTCTTC
TRBD2	TRBV10-2	TRBJ2-1	few	CATTSARGGSGRNEQFF	TGCGCCACCACCTCGGCCCGAGGGGGTAGCGGGAGAAATGAGCAGTTCTTC
NA	TRBV6-1	TRBJ2-1	NA	CASRPSGGVGEQFF	TGTGCCAGCAGACCTTCCGGCGGGGTCGGTGAGCAGTTCTTC
NA	TRBV12-5	TRBJ1-2	NA	CASGLSGYAYGYTF	TGTGCTAGTGGTTTGTCGGGTTACGCCTATGGCTACACCTTC
NA	TRBV11-1	TRBJ2-3	NA	CASSFMGQHTDTQYF	TGTGCCAGCAGCTTTATGGGACAACACACAGATACGCAGTATTTT
NA	TRBV12-3/TRBV12-4	TRBJ2-2	NA	CASSSRVTNTGELFF	TGTGCCAGCAGTTCCAGGGTAACGAACACCGGGGAGCTGTTTTTT
TRBD2	TRBV6-1	TRBJ2-3	NA	CASSYDTSGFPDTQYF	TGTGCCAGCAGTTACGATACTAGCGGATTTCCAGATACGCAGTATTTT
NA	TRBV7-2	TRBJ1-3	few	CASSRTRSGNTIYF	TGTGCCAGCAGCCGGACACGCTCTGGAAACACCATATATTTT
NA	TRBV30	TRBJ2-7	NA	CAWSVTWGSHEQYF	TGTGCCTGGAGTGTAACGTGGGGCTCCCACGAGCAGTACTTC
TRBD1	TRBV7-6	TRBJ1-2	few	CASSLMAGGGQVMYGYTF	TGTGCCAGCAGCTTAATGGCAGGCGGGGGACAGGTGATGTATGGCTACACCTTC
NA	TRBV7-8	TRBJ2-5	few	CASSLRWAQETQYF	TGTGCCAGCAGCCTAAGGTGGGCCCAAGAGACCCAGTACTTC
TRBD1	TRBV7-6	TRBJ2-5	NA	CASSPRQGSQETQYF	TGTGCCAGCAGCCCCCGACAGGGCTCACAAGAGACCCAGTACTTC
NA	TRBV7-3	TRBJ1-5	NA	CASSVYQPQHF	TGTGCCAGCAGTGTATATCAGCCCCAGCATTTT
TRBD2	TRBV7-6	TRBJ2-1	few	CASSRTSGGNEQFF	TGTGCCAGCAGCCGGACTAGCGGGGGTAATGAGCAGTTCTTC
NA	TRBV11-2	TRBJ1-5	NA	CASSIQGPHQPQHF	TGTGCCAGCAGCATACAAGGTCCCCATCAGCCCCAGCATTTT
NA	TRBV7-6	TRBJ2-3	NA	CASSLAAWEPTDTQYF	TGTGCCAGCAGCTTAGCTGCGTGGGAGCCCACAGATACGCAGTATTTT
TRBD2	TRBV5-4	TRBJ2-5	NA	CASSLGGGDRETQYF	TGTGCCAGCAGCTTGGGTGGGGGGGATCGGGAGACCCAGTACTTC